This is a list of T cell receptor beta chains from one sample in a study of cytomegalovirus exposure and HLA in healthy donors. Assay used: immunoSEQ multiplex PCR; TCRdb lists only in-frame clones, some missing. The table lists some 100,000 clones, 88% of them singletons. Sequenced sample: PBMCs. The receptors were gathered from a woman aged 18-30 years in good health and CMV-seronegative. The CDR3 runs from the conserved cysteine through the conserved F or W.

CDR3,J,V
CASRRREIGRNTEAFF,TRBJ1-1,TRBV19
CASSLGELAGDNEQFF,TRBJ2-1,TRBV11-2
CASSLEGSGMVNEQFF,TRBJ2-1,TRBV7-3
CASSDSGGSNTGELFF,TRBJ2-2,TRBV6-4
CAIRQGPNQPQHF,TRBJ1-5,TRBV10-3
CASSEEGRADTQYF,TRBJ2-3,TRBV25-1
CASSQDEGAGGYEQYF,TRBJ2-7,TRBV4-2
CASITGAYRVSRNQPQHF,TRBJ1-5,TRBV25-1
CASSYPGSGGGEQYF,TRBJ2-7,TRBV6-6
CASNEGGGGGQETQYF,TRBJ2-5,TRBV5-4
CASSLAGGPSAEQYF,TRBJ2-7,TRBV28
CASSLYQFVAGVSDEQFF,TRBJ2-1,TRBV13
CASSLPDMNTEAFF,TRBJ1-1,TRBV7-8
CASSYDGTLNTEAFF,TRBJ1-1,TRBV4-2
CASSGNRGWTTEAFF,TRBJ1-1,TRBV6-1
CASGAGNYGYTF,TRBJ1-2,TRBV2
CAWSVLSGYGYTF,TRBJ1-2,TRBV30
CASSPLGGSVNTEAFF,TRBJ1-1,TRBV7-2
CASSPSPLGHYGYTF,TRBJ1-2,TRBV4-1
CASSLQGPNYGYTF,TRBJ1-2,TRBV13
CATRPGGNTEAFF,TRBJ1-1,TRBV7-3
CASSMRGRENIQYF,TRBJ2-4,TRBV19
CATQGNPGQGTYEQYF,TRBJ2-7,TRBV2
CASSLTPTGYEQYF,TRBJ2-7,TRBV5-5
CASSLLPDTQYF,TRBJ2-3,TRBV11-2
CASSPGFGYEQYF,TRBJ2-7,TRBV2
CASSLTTLAPHNEQFF,TRBJ2-1,TRBV7-9
CASSRGGDGPYEQYF,TRBJ2-7,TRBV19
CASSRLLAGGITGELFF,TRBJ2-2,TRBV7-9
CASSEGSGGRYNEQFF,TRBJ2-1,TRBV5-1
CASSSGQTNTEAFF,TRBJ1-1,TRBV28
CASSQGLAGGQDTQYF,TRBJ2-3,TRBV4-1
CASRVSQGTGELFF,TRBJ2-2,TRBV21-1
CSAIAGEQFF,TRBJ2-1,TRBV20-1
CASSSTPGTSGALFF,TRBJ2-1,TRBV5-4
CASSLASGRGRQETQYF,TRBJ2-5,TRBV5-1
CASSYSSGGGPLGQYF,TRBJ2-3,TRBV6-5
CASSVATGNNYGYTF,TRBJ1-2,TRBV9
CASKAAGGPGEQYF,TRBJ2-7,TRBV19
CASSPPGQGEGEQYF,TRBJ2-7,TRBV4-1
CASSMWRDNEQYF,TRBJ2-7,TRBV19
CASSLEVAGVTGELFF,TRBJ2-2,TRBV5-1
CASSSPGTSYEQYF,TRBJ2-7,TRBV4-1
CASSRTVAVIYNEQFF,TRBJ2-1,TRBV27
CASRRAGANVLTF,TRBJ2-6,TRBV27
CASTLDRDRLSYEQYF,TRBJ2-7,TRBV5-6